These 19 T cell receptor beta chains were sequenced from one sample in a study of T cell changes during pregnancy in multiple sclerosis. The table came from immunoSEQ multiplex PCR; TCRdb's copy has only in-frame clones and leaves some out. The sample holds over 35,000 clones, roughly 90% seen once. This sample comprised CD8+ T cells from peripheral blood mononuclear cells, obtained in the first trimester of pregnancy. The receptor source for this set is a female donor with multiple sclerosis, enrolled in a pregnancy study.

Comment on this clone: The conserved phenylalanine or tryptophan is not found at the CDR3 terminus, so this likely reflects a read error. The chain has TRBV30 and TRBJ1-2; D is unresolved. Germline CDR1 and CDR2: GTSNPN and SVGIG (reference sequence). The CDR3 totals 14 residues. V was shortened by 0 bases and J by 4 bases, with 12 bases between the two germline ends. The CDR3 loop reads CAWSVMETPYGYTL. In DNA, the CDR3 is TGTGCCTGGAGTGTGATGGAGACGCCCTATGGCTACACCCTC.

The rearrangement joins TRBV2 to TRBJ1-5; D perhaps matches TRBD1 (6 bases). This CDR3 comprises 14 residues. Trimming left V 8 bases short and J 0 bases short, with 11 bases between. Germline V gives CDR1 SNHLY, CDR2 FYNNEI. This CDR3 reads CASWGGYSNQPQHF. The CDR3 nucleotides read TGTGCCAGCTGGGGGGGCTATAGCAATCAGCCCCAGCATTTT.

This chain links TRBV27 with TRBJ1-6; D ambiguous. Germline V gene sequence: CDR1 MNHEY, CDR2 SMNVEV (reference sequence). This CDR3 region has 14 residues. V lost 3 bases and J 7 bases, leaving 10 bases between the germline ends. The CDR3 coding sequence is TGTGCCAGCAGTTTTGCGGGGAGAAATTCACCCCTCCACTTT. Translating it yields CASSFAGRNSPLHF.

CDR3: CASRSTGNVPYEAFF. CDR3 sequence (DNA): TGTGCCAGCAGAAGTACAGGGAACGTACCTTATGAAGCTTTCTTT. This chain links TRBV7-8 with TRBJ1-1, with D possibly being TRBD1 (6 bases). The CDR3 totals 15 residues. Trimming shortened V by 6 bases and J by 7 bases, and 21 bases separated the two germline ends. Germline-derived CDR1 and CDR2 are SGHVS and FQNEAQ. Using reference TRBV7-8 and TRBJ1-1 for the parts outside the CDR3, the full variable domain is GAGVSQSPRYKVAKRGQDVALRCDPISGHVSLFWYQQALGQGPEFLTYFQNEAQLDKSGLPSDRFFAERPEGSVSTLKIQRTQQEDSAVYLCASRSTGNVPYEAFFGQGTRLTVV.

The V gene is TRBV11-2, the J gene TRBJ1-2, with unresolved D. The CDR3 runs 14 residues. Trimming removed 5 bases from V and 4 bases from J, with 14 bases in between. Germline V gene sequence: CDR1 SGHAT, CDR2 FQNNGV. The CDR3 sequence: CASSPSPGFYGYTF. CDR3 DNA sequence: TGTGCCAGCAGCCCTTCTCCAGGATTCTATGGCTACACCTTC.

Here the CDR3 reads CASSLRGFEQYF. CDR3 coding DNA: TGTGCCAGCAGCTTACGGGGTTTTGAGCAGTACTTC. V gene TRBV7-2 combines with J gene TRBJ2-7, with D perhaps matching TRBD2 (5 bases). The CDR3 totals 12 residues. Germline lookup yields CDR1 SGHTA and CDR2 FQGNSA. V lost 2 bases and J lost 7, with 9 bases in between.

In nucleotides, the CDR3 is TGTGCCAGCAGCTTAGAAGCCCGGTTTGAGGCCAAAAACATTCAGTACTTC. It specifies CASSLEARFEAKNIQYF. The chain has TRBV7-8 and TRBJ2-4; no clear D. Trimming removed 1 base at V and 1 base at J, with 14 bases between. CDR3 size: 17 residues. Looked up from germline, CDR1 is SGHVS and CDR2 is FQNEAQ.

This sequence joins TRBV5-1 and TRBJ2-7; TRBD2 matches at 7 bases. The CDR3 sequence is 13 residues long. Trimming cost V 1 base and J 5 bases; bases outside gene matches: 3. CDR1 and CDR2 (germline): SGHRS, YFSETQ. CDR3 in amino acids: CASSLSLADEQYF. The CDR3 DNA follows: TGCGCCAGCAGCTTGAGTCTAGCGGACGAGCAGTACTTC.

V and J are TRBV6-6 and TRBJ1-5, with 8 bases aligning to TRBD1. CDR3 size: 15 residues. The ends lost 7 bases at V and 6 bases at J; junction bases unmatched: 11. The germline CDR1 and CDR2 sequences are MNHNY and SVGAGI (reference sequence). The CDR3 loop is CASIPGAGGGQPQHF. CDR3 sequence (DNA): TGTGCCAGCATCCCCGGGGCAGGGGGCGGTCAGCCCCAGCATTTT.

The chain couples TRBV27 to TRBJ2-5, with TRBD2 matching over 9 bases. J was trimmed by 7 bases and V by 5 bases; bases with no gene match: 17. Germline V gene sequence: CDR1 MNHEY, CDR2 SMNVEV (reference sequence). The CDR3 extends over 17 amino acids. The CDR3: CASSPWPSGAFGWTQYF. For the CDR3, the DNA is TGTGCCAGCAGTCCGTGGCCTAGCGGGGCCTTCGGGTGGACCCAGTACTTC.

This clone has just one count. The V call is TRBV5-1, the J call TRBJ2-7; the D gene is possibly TRBD1 (5 bases). Germline V gene sequence: CDR1 SGHRS, CDR2 YFSETQ. The CDR3 length is 12 residues. V was clipped by 4 bases and J by 12 bases, with 17 bases between them. The CDR3 DNA reads as TGCGCCAGCAGCACCCACGACAGAAGGGCGTACTTC. It specifies CASSTHDRRAYF.

This sequence joins TRBV27 and TRBJ2-3, with 8 bases aligning to TRBD2. The CDR3 extends over 19 amino acids. The J segment lost 1 base and the V segment lost 11 bases, leaving 23 bases of the junction unmatched. CDR1 MNHEY and CDR2 SMNVEV come from the germline V gene (reference sequence). The CDR3 is CAAKPKRGRNVIGTDTQYF. The DNA of the CDR3 is TGTGCCGCCAAGCCGAAGCGGGGGCGAAACGTGATAGGCACAGATACGCAGTATTTT.

This chain joins TRBV11-2 and TRBJ1-6, with D perhaps TRBD1 (5 bases). CDR3 length: 16 amino acids. Germline V gene data show CDR1 as SGHAT and CDR2 as FQNNGV. With 5 bases removed from V and 7 bases from J, the gap between germline ends came to 18 bases. The CDR3 sequence is CASSLNGGTVNSPLHF. In DNA form, the CDR3 reads TGTGCCAGCAGCCTAAATGGGGGGACGGTAAATTCACCCCTCCACTTT.

The chain uses TRBV2 and TRBJ1-2; unclear D gene. V was shortened by 8 bases and J by 3 bases, with 10 bases between the two germline ends. Germline assignment: CDR1 SNHLY and CDR2 FYNNEI. CDR3 length equals 12 residues. CDR3 loop: CASWEADYGYTF. The CDR3 nucleotides read TGTGCCAGCTGGGAGGCAGACTATGGCTACACCTTC.

The chain employs TRBV14 and TRBJ2-2; 8 bases agree with TRBD2. V lost 1 base to trimming and J lost 0 bases; unmatched junction nucleotides: 4. The germline CDR1 and CDR2 sequences are SGHDN and FVKESK. CDR3 length: 17 residues. CDR3 region: CASSQAPGLANTGELFF. The CDR3 DNA reads TGTGCCAGCAGCCAAGCTCCGGGACTAGCGAACACCGGGGAGCTGTTTTTT.

This CDR3 is CASSDQGFLNEKLFF. The CDR3, as DNA: TGTGCCAGCAGCGACCAGGGGTTCTTGAATGAAAAACTGTTTTTT. V usage is TRBV9 and J usage is TRBJ1-4, with D perhaps matching TRBD1 (6 bases). Per the germline V gene, CDR1 is SGDLS and CDR2 is YYNGEE. Trimming took off 3 bases at V and 5 bases at J, with 14 bases between the two ends. CDR3 length equals 15 residues.

This clone was seen a few times. The chain links TRBV29-1 to TRBJ2-7, with D possibly being TRBD1 (6 bases). Trimming pared 6 bases from V and 6 bases from J, leaving 24 bases between. Germline CDR1 SQVTM, CDR2 ANQGSEA. There are 15 residues in the CDR3. Here the CDR3 reads CSVALQGGAWGEQYF. The DNA of the CDR3 is TGCAGCGTCGCTCTACAGGGTGGGGCGTGGGGCGAGCAGTACTTC.

The V gene is TRBV9, the J gene TRBJ2-7; D remains unclear. V gave up 4 bases and J gave up 5 bases, with 13 bases separating them. Germline CDR1 and CDR2: SGDLS and YYNGEE. The CDR3 is made up of 13 amino acids. The DNA for the CDR3 is TGTGCCAGCAGCCCCCCAGCGTCCCACGAGCAGTACTTC. This translates into CASSPPASHEQYF.

The chain carries TRBV19 and TRBJ1-5; no clear D. The CDR3 covers 15 residues. Germline CDR1 LNHDA, CDR2 SQIVND (reference sequence). V lost 3 bases to trimming and J lost 1 base, with 10 bases between them. The CDR3: CASSMVAESNQPQHF. The DNA of the CDR3 is TGTGCCAGTAGTATGGTTGCTGAGAGCAATCAGCCCCAGCATTTT.